Each of the 22 T cell receptor beta chains below was sequenced from the same sample in a study of chemoradiotherapy in HPV16-positive cancers. Sequencing used immunoSEQ multiplex PCR; TCRdb keeps in-frame clones, though not all of them. The table lists fewer than 450 clones, roughly 85% of them singletons, with approximately 7.8% in the top ten. The sequencing used tumor tissue, collected from a patient who underwent chemoradiotherapy. All receptors derive from a human donor with HPV-associated anogenital cancer.

With respect to this clone: At one end, the junction sequence differs from germline, possibly due to a read error. The chain combines TRBV4-3 with TRBJ1-4; TRBD1 aligns across 8 bases. Germline V lookup: CDR1 LGHNA, CDR2 YSLEER. The CDR3 contains 16 residues. CDR3 region: CVSSRVQGAPNEKLFF. The CDR3 nucleotides are TGCGTCAGCAGTAGGGTGCAGGGGGCGCCTAATGAAAAACTGTTTTTT.

The chain links TRBV30 to TRBJ2-5; TRBD2 might be the D (6 bases). The V and J ends lost 2 bases and 7 bases respectively, with 17 bases between them. Germline V gene data show CDR1 as GTSNPN and CDR2 as SVGIG (reference sequence). The CDR3 length is 14 residues. This chain's CDR3 is CAWSRDGGRGTQYF. CDR3 sequence (DNA): TGTGCCTGGAGTAGGGACGGGGGTAGAGGGACCCAGTACTTC.

The chain couples TRBV7-9 to TRBJ2-3, with a weak D call TRBD2 (6 bases). V lost 5 bases to trimming and J lost 3 bases, with 12 bases between them. CDR1 is SEHNR and CDR2 is FQNEAQ in the germline V gene (reference sequence). The CDR3 loop spans 14 amino acids. The CDR3 protein is CASSPGTGTDTQYF. As DNA, the CDR3 is TGTGCCAGCAGCCCCGGGACTGGTACAGATACGCAGTATTTT.

The chain recombines TRBV6-5 with TRBJ1-2; no clear D. V was clipped by 5 bases and J by 2 bases, with 9 bases between them. Per germline, CDR1 MNHEY and CDR2 SVGAGI. The CDR3 extends over 13 amino acids. CDR3 in DNA: TGTGCCAGCAGTGCCCACGAGAACTATGGCTACACCTTC. It encodes CASSAHENYGYTF.

The rearrangement uses TRBV4-1 and TRBJ2-1; D is possibly TRBD2 (5 bases). Germline V gene lookup returns CDR1 MGHRA and CDR2 YSYEKL. This CDR3 has 15 residues. Between the trimmed V and J ends, which lost 1 base and 6 bases, there was a span of 13 bases. CDR3 DNA sequence: TGCGCCAGCAGCCAAGCTCCTCATAGCGTCAATGAGCAGTTCTTC. This encodes CASSQAPHSVNEQFF.

This chain connects TRBV7-3 to TRBJ2-7; TRBD1 or TRBD2 may be the D gene (5 bases each). Germline-derived CDR1 and CDR2 are SGHTA and FQGTGA. This CDR3 contains 14 residues. V gave up 3 bases and J gave up 4 bases, with 13 bases separating them. For the CDR3, the DNA is TGTGCCAGCAGCTTGTTTGGGGGACCTTACGAGCAGTACTTC. As protein: CASSLFGGPYEQYF.

The V and J genes are TRBV11-2 and TRBJ2-7, with 9 bases that match TRBD1. Trimming at V came to 5 bases and at J to 1 base, leaving 3 bases not matched to a gene. Looked up from germline, CDR1 is SGHAT and CDR2 is FQNNGV. This CDR3 contains 14 residues. The DNA of the CDR3 is TGTGCCAGCAGCCGGGACAGGGCTTCCTACGAGCAGTACTTC. It translates to CASSRDRASYEQYF.

The gene calls are TRBV6-5 and TRBJ2-1; perhaps TRBD2 as D (6 bases). The CDR3 has 13 amino acids. The germline gives CDR1 MNHEY, CDR2 SVGAGI. The V gene lost 6 bases and the J gene lost 8 bases, with 14 bases spanning the gap. The CDR3 coding sequence is TGTGCCAGCAGGTTCCTTGGCGGGGATGAGCAGTTCTTC. Translated: CASRFLGGDEQFF.

The V gene is TRBV5-1, the J gene TRBJ2-2; TRBD2 is a possible D gene (6 bases). The CDR3 length is 13 residues. The V and J ends lost 1 base and 7 bases respectively, with 8 bases between them. Per the germline V gene, CDR1 is SGHRS and CDR2 is YFSETQ. The CDR3 reads CASSLPGDGELFF. In nucleotides, the CDR3 is TGCGCCAGCAGCTTGCCGGGGGACGGGGAGCTGTTTTTT.

In DNA form, the CDR3 reads TGTGCCACCAGCAGAGGGGGTGCTGTGACTGAAGCTTTCTTT. Residues: CATSRGGAVTEAFF. The chain recombines TRBV15 with TRBJ1-1; the D is unclear. CDR1 is LNHNV and CDR2 is YYDKDF in the germline V gene (reference sequence). The V end was cut by 1 base, the J end by 5 bases, with 11 bases between. CDR3 length equals 14 residues.

This CDR3 reads CASSLGGPYHEQYF. CDR3 nucleotides: TGCGCCAGCAGCTTGGGAGGCCCCTACCACGAGCAGTACTTC. This sequence joins TRBV5-1 and TRBJ2-7; no reliable D call. Germline V gene sequence: CDR1 SGHRS, CDR2 YFSETQ. This CDR3 spans 14 amino acids. Trimming shortened V by 0 bases and J by 5 bases, and 12 bases separated the two germline ends.

The V gene is TRBV6-1, the J gene TRBJ1-6; 7 bases map to TRBD1. V shed 1 base, J shed 1 base, and the junction held 4 bases outside the gene matches. CDR3 length: 17 residues. Looked up from germline, CDR1 is MNHNS and CDR2 is SASEGT. The CDR3 bases are TGTGCCAGCAGTGAAGGACAGGGCCGATCCTATAATTCACCCCTCCACTTT. Its protein is CASSEGQGRSYNSPLHF.

V and J are TRBV7-9 and TRBJ1-2; a weak D match, TRBD1 (5 bases). V was cut by 1 base and J by 3 bases, with 9 bases left in between. The CDR3 contains 14 residues. Germline CDR1 and CDR2: SEHNR and FQNEAQ (reference sequence). The CDR3, as DNA: TGTGCCAGCAGCTTAGGGGCAGGGCACTATGGCTACACCTTC. Its protein is CASSLGAGHYGYTF. Complete variable domain (other parts from reference TRBV7-9 and TRBJ1-2): DTGVSQNPRHKITKRGQNVTFRCDPISEHNRLYWYRQTLGQGPEFLTYFQNEAQLEKSRLLSDRFSAERPKGSFSTLEIQRTEQGDSAMYLCASSLGAGHYGYTFGSGTRLTVV.

The V and J genes are TRBV6-5 and TRBJ1-5; D might be TRBD1 (5 bases). Per germline, CDR1 MNHEY and CDR2 SVGAGI. CDR3 length: 14 residues. Trimming pared 6 bases from V and 6 bases from J, leaving 15 bases between. Here the CDR3 DNA reads TGTGCCAGCAGCCCCGCCGGGGCGGGTCAGCCCCAGCATTTT. Translating gives CASSPAGAGQPQHF.

As regards this clone: An end of the junction does not agree with germline; a read error may underlie this. The V call is TRBV4-1, the J call TRBJ2-4; the match to TRBD2 covers 7 bases. Per germline, CDR1 MGHRA and CDR2 YSYEKL. This CDR3 region has 16 residues. CDR3 bases: TGCGCCAGCAGCCCCCAGCAGGGAGGGGTGGAAAACGTTCAGTACTTC. This encodes CASSPQQGGVENVQYF.

V gene TRBV11-3 combines with J gene TRBJ2-6; tentatively, D is TRBD2 (5 bases). V was trimmed by 5 bases and J by 5 bases, leaving 22 bases between them. CDR3 length equals 18 residues. Germline lookup yields CDR1 SGHNT and CDR2 YENEEA. The CDR3 spells CASSMRESRQSRANVLTF. CDR3 coding DNA: TGTGCCAGCAGCATGAGGGAATCTCGACAAAGTCGGGCCAACGTCCTGACTTTC. The full variable domain, completed using reference TRBV11-3 and TRBJ2-6, is EAGVVQSPRYKIIEKKQPVAFWCNPISGHNTLYWYLQNLGQGPELLIRYENEEAVDDSQLPKDRFSAERLKGVDSTLKIQPAELGDSAVYLCASSMRESRQSRANVLTFGAGSRLTVL.

The J gene is TRBJ1-5, the V gene TRBV7-2; perhaps TRBD1 as D (5 bases). There are 15 residues in the CDR3. Germline loops: CDR1 SGHTA, CDR2 FQGNSA. V dropped 1 base and J dropped 4 bases, with 11 bases sitting between them. CDR3 sequence: CASSLGSWGNQPQHF. CDR3 nucleotide sequence: TGTGCCAGCAGCTTAGGGTCGTGGGGGAATCAGCCCCAGCATTTT.

This clone was counted a single time. The genes are TRBV5-1 and TRBJ1-3; 8 bases align to TRBD1. This CDR3 is 16 amino acids long. V dropped 0 bases and J dropped 3; count of bases not matched to a gene: 5. Germline CDR1 SGHRS, CDR2 YFSETQ. The DNA for the CDR3 is TGCGCCAGCAGCTTGGGAACAGGGGGAGTTGGAAACACCATATATTTT. It encodes CASSLGTGGVGNTIYF.

The chain joins TRBV2 to TRBJ1-6; maybe TRBD1 (6 bases). The CDR3 is made up of 14 amino acids. Germline V gives CDR1 SNHLY, CDR2 FYNNEI. Trimming removed 6 bases from V and 6 bases from J, with 12 bases in between. As DNA, the CDR3 is TGTGCCAGCAGGGGGGGGCAGAGTAATTCACCCCTCCACTTT. Translating it yields CASRGGQSNSPLHF.

The chain joins TRBV7-8 to TRBJ1-6, with 9 bases aligning to TRBD1. This CDR3 has 17 amino acids. J gave up 1 base and V 4 bases, and 5 bases lay outside the gene matches. From germline, CDR1 is SGHVS and CDR2 FQNEAQ. DNA of the CDR3: TGTGCCAGCAGCTCCCGACAGGGGGTTTCCTATAATTCACCCCTCCACTTT. The encoded protein is CASSSRQGVSYNSPLHF.

This clone was observed a few times. This chain links TRBV9 with TRBJ2-1, with TRBD1 identical over 7 bases. The V gene end was trimmed by 4 bases and the J gene end by 0 bases; junction bases not matched to a gene: 4. In germline, CDR1 is SGDLS, CDR2 YYNGEE. This CDR3 contains 15 residues. In nucleotides, the CDR3 is TGTGCCAGCAGCATCCGGGACAGCTCCTACAATGAGCAGTTCTTC. Translation: CASSIRDSSYNEQFF.

This clone appeared once. This chain joins TRBV4-1 and TRBJ2-5, with unresolved D. The V gene's germline CDR1 is MGHRA and CDR2 YSYEKL. This CDR3 has 14 residues. The V end was cut by 0 bases, the J end by 4 bases, with 9 bases between. The CDR3 sequence is CASSQDSKRETQYF. The CDR3 coding sequence is TGCGCCAGCAGCCAAGATTCTAAGCGAGAGACCCAGTACTTC.